These 19 T cell receptor beta chains were all obtained from the same sample, sequenced in a study of blood T cell repertoires in COVID-19. The table came from immunoSEQ multiplex PCR; TCRdb's copy has only in-frame clones and leaves some out. The sample yields over 70,000 clones, about three quarters seen once. The sample comprised peripheral blood. The receptors come from a woman over 75 with active or convalescent COVID-19.

The table lists this clone with a few counts. This chain links TRBV5-6 with TRBJ1-1, with TRBD1 matching 10 bases. The CDR3 runs 16 residues. V shed 3 bases, J shed 0 bases, and the junction held 5 bases outside the gene matches. CDR1 is SGHDT, CDR2 YYEEEE, per germline. The CDR3 DNA sequence: TGTGCCAGCAGCTGGGACAGGGGTACGGTGAACACTGAAGCTTTCTTT. It is translated as CASSWDRGTVNTEAFF.

The V and J genes are TRBV7-9 and TRBJ2-7; 8 bases map to TRBD1. CDR1 and CDR2 (germline): SEHNR, FQNEAQ (reference sequence). Trimming at V came to 8 bases and at J to 5 bases, leaving 5 bases not matched to a gene. CDR3 size: 12 residues. The CDR3 DNA reads TGTGCCAGCGGCCAGGGGGCGGACGAGCAGTACTTC. Protein: CASGQGADEQYF.

J is TRBJ1-4 and V is TRBV28; tentative D call: TRBD1 (5 bases). Germline V CDR1 and CDR2: MDHEN, SYDVKM. The CDR3 sequence is 11 residues long. V was shortened by 7 bases and J by 6 bases, with 6 bases between the two germline ends. The DNA for the CDR3 is TGTGCCAGCATGACAGATGAAAAACTGTTTTTT. Amino acid sequence: CASMTDEKLFF.

The chain combines TRBV19 with TRBJ1-1, with TRBD1 matching over 7 bases. Germline assignment: CDR1 LNHDA and CDR2 SQIVND (reference sequence). The CDR3 consists of 14 residues. The ends lost 7 bases at V and 2 bases at J; junction bases unmatched: 7. CDR3 coding DNA: TGTGCCAGTATAGGGACAGCGCTCAACACTGAAGCTTTCTTT. Amino acids: CASIGTALNTEAFF. Supplemented by reference TRBV19 and TRBJ1-1, the full variable domain reads DGGITQSPKYLFRKEGQNVTLSCEQNLNHDAMYWYRQDPGQGLRLIYYSQIVNDFQKGDIAEGYSVSREKKESFPLTVTSAQKNPTAFYLCASIGTALNTEAFFGQGTRLTVV.

The chain couples TRBV21-1 to TRBJ2-3; the D call of TRBD2 is as the table states it, not checked on the DNA. TRBV21-1 is recorded as a pseudogene. The length of the CDR3 is 12 residues. The CDR3 is CASSPGTDTQYF. The CDR3 bases are TGTGCCAGCAGCCCGGGAACAGATACGCAGTATTTT.

This sequence joins TRBV6-2 or TRBV6-3 and TRBJ1-6; 10 nucleotides line up with TRBD1. CDR1 and CDR2 (germline): MNHEY, SVGEGT. With V trimmed by 0 bases and J by 8 bases, 4 bases remained unmatched. CDR3 length: 16 residues. CDR3 loop: CASSYSTGGGYSPLHF. Here the CDR3 DNA reads TGTGCCAGCAGTTACTCGACAGGGGGCGGGTATTCACCCCTCCACTTT.

V usage is TRBV4-1 and J usage is TRBJ2-3, with TRBD2 identical over 15 bases. The germline gives CDR1 MGHRA, CDR2 YSYEKL. After removal of 4 bases from V and 0 bases from J, the junction contained 14 bases not matched to a gene. CDR3 length: 21 amino acids. The CDR3 is CASSLGLAGGVMLRSTDTQYF. DNA for the CDR3: TGCGCCAGCAGCCTGGGACTAGCGGGGGGAGTCATGCTGAGAAGCACAGATACGCAGTATTTT.

The chain employs TRBV6-1 and TRBJ2-7; 8 nucleotides match TRBD1. Germline V gene sequence: CDR1 MNHNS, CDR2 SASEGT. The CDR3 is 13 residues long. Trimming removed 3 bases from V and 10 bases from J; junction bases left unmatched: 8. In DNA, the CDR3 is TGTGCCAGCAGTGAGTCGGGCAGGGGGCAACAGTACTTC. This codes for CASSESGRGQQYF.

The chain's CDR3 is CASSAGTSGTNEQFF. The DNA of the CDR3 is TGTGCCAGCAGCGCCGGGACTAGCGGGACTAATGAGCAGTTCTTC. The V and J genes are TRBV5-4 and TRBJ2-1; 13 positions agree with TRBD2. Germline CDR1 and CDR2: SGHNT and YYREEE (reference sequence). Trimming removed 4 bases from V and 7 bases from J; junction bases left unmatched: 5. The CDR3 contains 15 residues.

The chain employs TRBV13 and TRBJ2-5; TRBD1 agrees at 10 bases. Germline V gene data show CDR1 as PRHDT and CDR2 as FYEKMQ (reference sequence). With V trimmed by 8 bases and J by 3 bases, 9 bases remained unmatched. This CDR3 region has 15 residues. The DNA for the CDR3 is TGTGCCAGCTCCCCCGCGGGGACAGGGGAAGAGACCCAGTACTTC. It specifies CASSPAGTGEETQYF.

The chain joins TRBV19 to TRBJ2-1; D not certain. V gave up 3 bases and J gave up 8 bases, with 11 bases separating them. CDR1 is LNHDA and CDR2 is SQIVND in the germline V gene (reference sequence). CDR3 length equals 13 residues. CDR3 residues: CASSINSLDEQFF. The CDR3 region has the DNA TGTGCCAGTAGTATTAATAGTCTAGATGAGCAGTTCTTC.

The genes are TRBV5-1 and TRBJ2-2; possible D gene TRBD2, 6 bases. V was shortened by 1 base and J by 5 bases, with 12 bases between the two germline ends. CDR1 SGHRS and CDR2 YFSETQ come from the germline V gene. The CDR3 is 15 amino acids. CDR3 sequence reads: CASSLISGRTGELFF. The DNA for the CDR3 is TGCGCCAGCAGCTTGATTAGCGGTAGGACCGGGGAGCTGTTTTTT.

This clone was seen a handful of times. The chain has TRBV18 and TRBJ1-1, with D possibly TRBD1 on 6 matching bases. V shed 6 bases and J shed 1 base, with 15 bases lying between them. Per germline, CDR1 KGHSH and CDR2 LQKENI. This CDR3 is 15 amino acids long. The CDR3 loop is CASSLGGGQNTEAFF. The CDR3, as DNA: TGTGCCAGCTCGCTGGGGGGGGGCCAGAACACTGAAGCTTTCTTT.

The V gene is TRBV5-5, the J gene TRBJ1-1; the match to TRBD1 covers 9 bases. Germline V gene data show CDR1 as SGHKS and CDR2 as YYEKEE (reference sequence). The CDR3 runs to 15 residues. V shed 4 bases and J 1 base; nucleotides not matched to a gene: 5. The CDR3 nucleotides read TGTGCCAGCAGCCAACCGACAGGGGGGAACACTGAAGCTTTCTTT. Protein product: CASSQPTGGNTEAFF.

This chain links TRBV6-5 with TRBJ1-6; D is possibly TRBD1 (5 bases). Germline CDR1 MNHEY, CDR2 SVGAGI. The ends were cut back, 6 bases at V and 4 bases at J, with 7 bases in the middle. The length of the CDR3 is 13 residues. The CDR3 nucleotides read TGTGCCAGCAGCACAGGATATAATTCACCCCTCCACTTT. Amino acids: CASSTGYNSPLHF.

V and J are TRBV24-1 and TRBJ2-2; no reliable D call. CDR1 is KGHDR, CDR2 SFDVKD, per germline. Trimming left V 5 bases short and J 3 bases short, with 9 bases between. The CDR3 runs to 14 residues. CDR3 nucleotides: TGTGCCACCAGTGGCCGGGTGCACACCGGGGAGCTGTTTTTT. Residues: CATSGRVHTGELFF.

The genes are TRBV10-2 and TRBJ2-5; TRBD2 is a possible D gene (7 bases). Trimming removed 6 bases at V and 4 bases at J, with 24 bases between. The CDR3 sequence is 17 residues long. Germline V gives CDR1 WSHSY, CDR2 SAAADI. The CDR3 reads CASSEIPLGGGGETQYF. CDR3 DNA: TGCGCCAGCAGCGAAATCCCCCTAGGCGGGGGCGGAGAGACCCAGTACTTC.

This clone was seen many times. This chain joins TRBV6-5 and TRBJ1-2, with D unclear. Trimming removed 6 bases at V and 4 bases at J, with 6 bases between. Germline V CDR1 and CDR2: MNHEY, SVGAGI. This CDR3 contains 11 residues. CDR3 protein: CASRGVYGYTF. CDR3 bases: TGTGCCAGCAGAGGAGTCTATGGCTACACCTTC.

The J gene is TRBJ2-1, the V gene TRBV27, with 8 positions matching TRBD2. Unmatched junction bases numbered 10, after V lost 4 bases and J lost 5 bases. Per the germline V gene, CDR1 is MNHEY and CDR2 is SMNVEV (reference sequence). The CDR3 has 16 amino acids. CDR3 sequence: CASSSPGGVYNNEQFF. The CDR3, as DNA: TGTGCCAGCAGTTCCCCGGGGGGGGTTTATAACAATGAGCAGTTCTTC.